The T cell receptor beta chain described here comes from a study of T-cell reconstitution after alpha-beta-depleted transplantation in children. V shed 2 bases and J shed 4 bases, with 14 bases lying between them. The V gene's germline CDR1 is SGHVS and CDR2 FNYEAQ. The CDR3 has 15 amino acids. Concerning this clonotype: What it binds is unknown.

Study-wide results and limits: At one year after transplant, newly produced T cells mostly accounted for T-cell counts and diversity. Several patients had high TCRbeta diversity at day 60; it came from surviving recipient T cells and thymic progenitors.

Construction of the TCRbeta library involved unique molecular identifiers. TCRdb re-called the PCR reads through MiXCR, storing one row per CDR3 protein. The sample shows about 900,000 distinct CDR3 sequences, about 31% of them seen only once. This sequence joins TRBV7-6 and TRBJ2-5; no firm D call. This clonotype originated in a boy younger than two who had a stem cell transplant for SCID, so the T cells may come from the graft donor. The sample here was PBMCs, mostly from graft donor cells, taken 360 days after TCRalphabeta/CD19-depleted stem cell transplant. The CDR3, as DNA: TGTGCCAGCAGCTTATTGCAACTGCCCGGAGAGACCCAGTACTTC. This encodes CASSLLQLPGETQYF.